This record concerns one T cell receptor (beta chain) sequence. Trimming stripped 3 bases from V and 5 bases from J, with 12 bases between. The V gene's germline CDR1 is SGHKS and CDR2 YYEKEE (reference sequence). The CDR3 runs 14 residues. The data were taken from a study of blood T cell repertoires in COVID-19. Clones were sequenced by immunoSEQ multiplex PCR, and TCRdb holds only the in-frame ones, with some missing. The sample shows roughly 180,000 clones, approximately 86% of them seen only once. The V gene is TRBV5-5, the J gene TRBJ2-1, with a possible D match to TRBD1 (6 bases). The material sequenced was peripheral blood. The clonotype originates from a man aged 60-69 years with acute or convalescent COVID-19. The CDR3 DNA sequence: TGTGCCAGCAGCTGGCAGGGGCCAAACAATGAGCAGTTCTTC. Protein product: CASSWQGPNNEQFF.